These 9 T cell receptor beta chains originate from one sample sequenced in a study of blood T cell repertoires in COVID-19 (dated by TCRdb to about 2020). Libraries were made using the immunoSEQ multiplex PCR assay. Sourced from immuneACCESS, this table was stored by TCRdb with only in-frame sequences that have V and J called. A share of the clones is absent; for the studies checked, an unresolved V gene accounts for under half, and the remainder has no known explanation. The sample records about 130,000 clones, more than 80% of which are singletons. 4.3% of the sample is held by the ten biggest clonotypes. The source material was peripheral blood. The receptor source for this set is a human donor in a cohort sampled during active COVID-19.

The chain combines TRBV5-6 with TRBJ2-3; the match to TRBD2 covers 8 bases. Trimming removed 4 bases from V and 2 bases from J; junction bases left unmatched: 9. CDR1 and CDR2 (germline): SGHDT, YYEEEE. The CDR3 consists of 16 residues. The CDR3 nucleotides are TGTGCCAGCAGCCCTGATGCGGGGGGCCTCACAGATACGCAGTATTTT. It encodes CASSPDAGGLTDTQYF.

The CDR3 nucleotides read TGTGCCAGTAAACAGGGCGGCGGAGAAGACACTGAAGCTTTCTTT. Translated: CASKQGGGEDTEAFF. The genes are TRBV19 and TRBJ1-1, with D possibly matching TRBD1 (6 bases). Germline V gene lookup returns CDR1 LNHDA and CDR2 SQIVND (reference sequence). This CDR3 is 15 amino acids long. V was trimmed by 7 bases and J by 3 bases, leaving 18 bases between them. Complete variable domain (other parts from reference TRBV19 and TRBJ1-1): DGGITQSPKYLFRKEGQNVTLSCEQNLNHDAMYWYRQDPGQGLRLIYYSQIVNDFQKGDIAEGYSVSREKKESFPLTVTSAQKNPTAFYLCASKQGGGEDTEAFFGQGTRLTVV.

This clone turned up a few times. The chain is built from TRBV9 and TRBJ2-2; 7 bases fit TRBD2. J lost 4 bases, V lost 0 bases, and 3 bases had no gene match. CDR3 length: 15 residues. Looked up from germline, CDR1 is SGDLS and CDR2 is YYNGEE. This CDR3 reads CASSVGGGPTGELFF. The DNA for the CDR3 is TGTGCCAGCAGCGTAGGCGGGGGTCCCACCGGGGAGCTGTTTTTT.

This clone was counted a single time. The chain links TRBV24-1 to TRBJ2-3; D is possibly TRBD2 (5 bases). The CDR3 is made up of 14 amino acids. Germline lookup yields CDR1 KGHDR and CDR2 SFDVKD. Trimming pared 4 bases from V and 8 bases from J, leaving 15 bases between. CDR3 amino acids: CATSDGISGATQYF. For the CDR3, the DNA is TGTGCCACCAGTGACGGGATCTCCGGCGCTACGCAGTATTTT.

The chain employs TRBV5-1 and TRBJ2-5; 11 bases map to TRBD1. CDR1 is SGHRS, CDR2 YFSETQ, per germline. The V segment lost 3 bases and the J segment 3 bases; nucleotides outside the gene matches: 1. This CDR3 comprises 14 residues. CDR3 DNA: TGCGCCAGCAGCTGGGGACAGGGGGAAGAGACCCAGTACTTC. It encodes CASSWGQGEETQYF.

The chain employs TRBV7-8 and TRBJ2-3, with D possibly TRBD2 on 5 matching bases. Germline CDR1 reads SGHVS; CDR2 reads FQNEAQ. The CDR3 is 14 residues long. V gave up 1 base and J gave up 6 bases, with 11 bases separating them. DNA for the CDR3: TGTGCCAGCAGCTTAGGGACTCAAGGGGATACGCAGTATTTT. Translation gives CASSLGTQGDTQYF. The complete variable domain, with remaining parts taken from reference TRBV7-8 and TRBJ2-3, reads GAGVSQSPRYKVAKRGQDVALRCDPISGHVSLFWYQQALGQGPEFLTYFQNEAQLDKSGLPSDRFFAERPEGSVSTLKIQRTQQEDSAVYLCASSLGTQGDTQYFGPGTRLTVL.

V gene TRBV5-1 combines with J gene TRBJ1-2; 7 bases are a match to TRBD1. The CDR3 is made up of 16 amino acids. Germline CDR1 reads SGHRS; CDR2 reads YFSETQ. V shed 1 base, J shed 2 bases, and the junction held 8 bases outside the gene matches. The CDR3 DNA is TGCGCCAGCAGCTTGAATCCAGGGGGAGCCAACTATGGCTACACCTTC. This translates into CASSLNPGGANYGYTF.

This chain connects TRBV7-9 to TRBJ1-2; D unclear. Germline CDR1 and CDR2: SEHNR and FQNEAQ (reference sequence). The V and J ends lost 1 base and 2 bases respectively, with 8 bases between them. The CDR3 runs 14 residues. The CDR3 loop reads CASSLGGRNYGYTF. The CDR3 nucleotides are TGTGCCAGCAGCTTAGGTGGCAGAAACTATGGCTACACCTTC.

V and J are TRBV15 and TRBJ2-3, with 9 bases that match TRBD2. Germline V gene data show CDR1 as LNHNV and CDR2 as YYDKDF (reference sequence). V lost 7 bases and J lost 4; bases outside the gene matches: 6. The CDR3 has 14 amino acids. CDR3 protein: CATTSGDTPDTQYF. CDR3 DNA sequence: TGTGCCACCACTAGCGGGGATACCCCAGATACGCAGTATTTT.